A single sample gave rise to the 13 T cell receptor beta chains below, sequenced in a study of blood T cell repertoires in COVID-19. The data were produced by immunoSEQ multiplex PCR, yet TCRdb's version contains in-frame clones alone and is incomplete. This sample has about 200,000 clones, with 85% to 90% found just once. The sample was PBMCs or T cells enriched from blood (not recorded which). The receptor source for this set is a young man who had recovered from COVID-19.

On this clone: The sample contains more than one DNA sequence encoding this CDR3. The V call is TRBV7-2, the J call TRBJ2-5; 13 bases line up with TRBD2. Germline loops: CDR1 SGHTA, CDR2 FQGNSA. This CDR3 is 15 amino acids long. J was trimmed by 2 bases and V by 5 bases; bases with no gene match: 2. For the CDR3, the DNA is TGTGCCAGCAGCCAGGGACTAGCGGGGCAAGAGACCCAGTACTTC. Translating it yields CASSQGLAGQETQYF.

For the CDR3, the DNA is TGTGCCAGTACTGAAACAGGGTGGAACACTGAAGCTTTCTTT. It yields the protein CASTETGWNTEAFF. The genes are TRBV19 and TRBJ1-1; D possibly corresponds to TRBD1 (6 bases). The CDR3 extends over 14 amino acids. Trimming shortened V by 7 bases and J by 1 base, and 13 bases separated the two germline ends. Per germline, CDR1 LNHDA and CDR2 SQIVND (reference sequence).

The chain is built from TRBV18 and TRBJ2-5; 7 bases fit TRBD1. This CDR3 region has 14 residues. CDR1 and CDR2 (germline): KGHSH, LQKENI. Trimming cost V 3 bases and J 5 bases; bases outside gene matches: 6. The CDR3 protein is CASSPTDRRETQYF. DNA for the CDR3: TGTGCCAGCTCACCGACGGACAGGAGGGAGACCCAGTACTTC.

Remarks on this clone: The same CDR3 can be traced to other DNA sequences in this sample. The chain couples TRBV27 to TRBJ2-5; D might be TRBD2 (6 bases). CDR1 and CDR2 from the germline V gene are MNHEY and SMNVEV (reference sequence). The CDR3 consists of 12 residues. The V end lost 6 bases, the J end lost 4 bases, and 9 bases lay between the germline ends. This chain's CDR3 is CASRRGGETQYF. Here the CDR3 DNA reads TGTGCCAGCAGAAGGGGAGGAGAGACCCAGTACTTC.

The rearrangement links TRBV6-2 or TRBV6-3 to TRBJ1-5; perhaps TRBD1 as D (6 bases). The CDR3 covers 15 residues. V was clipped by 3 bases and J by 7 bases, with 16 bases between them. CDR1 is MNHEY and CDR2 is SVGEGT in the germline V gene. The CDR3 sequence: CASSYALGGAQPQHF. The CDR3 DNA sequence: TGTGCCAGCAGTTATGCTCTTGGGGGCGCCCAGCCCCAGCATTTT.

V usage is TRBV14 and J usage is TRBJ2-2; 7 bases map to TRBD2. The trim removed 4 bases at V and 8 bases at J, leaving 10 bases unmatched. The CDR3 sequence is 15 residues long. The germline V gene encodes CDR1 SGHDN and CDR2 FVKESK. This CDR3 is CASSLWDYPRGELFF. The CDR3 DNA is TGTGCCAGCAGCCTTTGGGACTACCCGAGGGGGGAGCTGTTTTTT.

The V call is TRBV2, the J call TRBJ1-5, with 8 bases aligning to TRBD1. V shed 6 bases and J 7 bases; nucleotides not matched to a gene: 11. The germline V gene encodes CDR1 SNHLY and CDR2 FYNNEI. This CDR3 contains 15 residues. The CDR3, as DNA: TGTGCCAGCAGCACAGACAGGGGCCTCAGGCAGCCCCAGCATTTT. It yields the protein CASSTDRGLRQPQHF. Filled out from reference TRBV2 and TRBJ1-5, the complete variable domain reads EPEVTQTPSHQVTQMGQEVILRCVPISNHLYFYWYRQILGQKVEFLVSFYNNEISEKSEIFDDQFSVERPDGSNFTLKIRSTKLEDSAMYFCASSTDRGLRQPQHFGDGTRLSIL.

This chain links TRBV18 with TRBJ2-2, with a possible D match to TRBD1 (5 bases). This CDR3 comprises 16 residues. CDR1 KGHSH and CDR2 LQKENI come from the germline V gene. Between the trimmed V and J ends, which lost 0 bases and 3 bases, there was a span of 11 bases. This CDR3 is CASSPPIQEYTGELFF. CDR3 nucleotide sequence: TGTGCCAGCTCACCACCAATACAGGAGTACACCGGGGAGCTGTTTTTT.

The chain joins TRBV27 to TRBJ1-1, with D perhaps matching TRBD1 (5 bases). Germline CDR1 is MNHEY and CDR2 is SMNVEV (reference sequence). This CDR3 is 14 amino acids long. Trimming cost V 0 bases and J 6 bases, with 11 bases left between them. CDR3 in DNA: TGTGCCAGCAGTTTATCCAAGGGGCTGTCTGAAGCTTTCTTT. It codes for CASSLSKGLSEAFF.

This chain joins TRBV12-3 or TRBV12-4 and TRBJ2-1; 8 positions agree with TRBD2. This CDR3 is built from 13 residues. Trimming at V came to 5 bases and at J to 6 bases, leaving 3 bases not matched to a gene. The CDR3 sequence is CASSPGGANEQFF. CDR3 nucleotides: TGTGCCAGCAGTCCCGGGGGGGCCAATGAGCAGTTCTTC.

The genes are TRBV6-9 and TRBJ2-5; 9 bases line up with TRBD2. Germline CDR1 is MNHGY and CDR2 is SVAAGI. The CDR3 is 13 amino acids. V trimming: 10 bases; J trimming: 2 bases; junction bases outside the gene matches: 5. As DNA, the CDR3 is TGTGCCATAAACCTAGCGGGGCAAGAGACCCAGTACTTC. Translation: CAINLAGQETQYF.

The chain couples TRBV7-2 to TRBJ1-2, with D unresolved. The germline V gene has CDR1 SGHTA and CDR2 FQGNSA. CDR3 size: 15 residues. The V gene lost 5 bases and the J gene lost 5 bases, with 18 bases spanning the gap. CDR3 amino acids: CASSPGLSRGYGYTF. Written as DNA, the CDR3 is TGTGCCAGCAGCCCCGGTCTATCCAGAGGGTATGGCTACACCTTC.

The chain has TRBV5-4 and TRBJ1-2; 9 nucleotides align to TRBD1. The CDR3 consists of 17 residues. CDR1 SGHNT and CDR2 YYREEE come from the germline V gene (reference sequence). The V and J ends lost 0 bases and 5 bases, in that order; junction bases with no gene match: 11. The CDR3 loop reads CASSLGPGGQGWYGYTF. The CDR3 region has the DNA TGTGCCAGCAGCTTGGGCCCGGGGGGACAGGGATGGTATGGCTACACCTTC.